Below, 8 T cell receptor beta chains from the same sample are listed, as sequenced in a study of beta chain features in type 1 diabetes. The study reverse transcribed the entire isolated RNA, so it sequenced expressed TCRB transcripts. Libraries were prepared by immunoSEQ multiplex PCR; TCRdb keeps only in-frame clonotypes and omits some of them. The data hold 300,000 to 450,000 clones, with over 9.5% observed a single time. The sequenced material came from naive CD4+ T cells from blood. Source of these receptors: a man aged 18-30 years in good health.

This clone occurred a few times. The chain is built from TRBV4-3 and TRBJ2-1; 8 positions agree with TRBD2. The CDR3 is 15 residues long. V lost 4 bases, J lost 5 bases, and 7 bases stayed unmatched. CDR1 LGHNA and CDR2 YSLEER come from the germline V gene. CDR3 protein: CASSPGTSRHNEQFF. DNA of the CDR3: TGCGCCAGCAGCCCCGGGACTAGTCGACACAATGAGCAGTTCTTC.

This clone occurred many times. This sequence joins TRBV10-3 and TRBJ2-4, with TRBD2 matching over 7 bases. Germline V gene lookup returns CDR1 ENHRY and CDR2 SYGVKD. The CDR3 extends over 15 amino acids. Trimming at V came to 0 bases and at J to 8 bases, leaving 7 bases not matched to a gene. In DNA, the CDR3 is TGTGCCATCAGTGAGTCGAGGGAGGGCGTCGACATTCAGTACTTC. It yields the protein CAISESREGVDIQYF.

The DNA for the CDR3 is TGCGCCAGCAGCCCCGAATGGGGGGTCGATGAGCAGTTCTTC. Protein sequence: CASSPEWGVDEQFF. This chain uses TRBV5-1 with TRBJ2-1; D possibly corresponds to TRBD2 (6 bases). Trimming removed 4 bases from V and 8 bases from J, with 16 bases in between. Germline assignment: CDR1 SGHRS and CDR2 YFSETQ. This CDR3 region has 14 residues.

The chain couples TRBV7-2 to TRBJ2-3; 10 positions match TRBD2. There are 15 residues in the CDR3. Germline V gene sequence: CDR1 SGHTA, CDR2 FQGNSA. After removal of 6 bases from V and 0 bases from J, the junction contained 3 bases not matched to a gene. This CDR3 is CASRKTSGSTDTQYF. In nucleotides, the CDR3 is TGTGCCAGCAGAAAGACTAGCGGGAGCACAGATACGCAGTATTTT. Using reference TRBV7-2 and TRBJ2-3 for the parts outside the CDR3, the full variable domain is GAGVSQSPSNKVTEKGKDVELRCDPISGHTALYWYRQSLGQGLEFLIYFQGNSAPDKSGLPSDRFSAERTGGSVSTLTIQRTQQEDSAVYLCASRKTSGSTDTQYFGPGTRLTVL.

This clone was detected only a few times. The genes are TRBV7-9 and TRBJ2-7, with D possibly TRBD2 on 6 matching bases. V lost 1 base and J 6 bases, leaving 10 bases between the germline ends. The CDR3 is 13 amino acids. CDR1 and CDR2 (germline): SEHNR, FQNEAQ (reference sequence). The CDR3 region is CASSLVSGGEQYF. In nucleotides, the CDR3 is TGTGCCAGCAGCTTAGTATCCGGGGGCGAGCAGTACTTC.

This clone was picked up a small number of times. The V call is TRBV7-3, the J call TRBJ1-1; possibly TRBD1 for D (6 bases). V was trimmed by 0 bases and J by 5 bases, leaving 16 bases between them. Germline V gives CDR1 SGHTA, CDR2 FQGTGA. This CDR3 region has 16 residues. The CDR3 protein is CASSLTGARVRTEAFF. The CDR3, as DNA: TGTGCCAGCAGCTTAACGGGGGCTAGGGTGAGGACTGAAGCTTTCTTT.

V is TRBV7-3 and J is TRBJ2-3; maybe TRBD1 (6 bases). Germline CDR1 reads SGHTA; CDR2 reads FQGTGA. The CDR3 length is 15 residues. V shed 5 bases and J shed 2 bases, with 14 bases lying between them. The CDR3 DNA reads TGTGCCAGCAGCACCGGGCAGGGGTCCACAGATACGCAGTATTTT. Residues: CASSTGQGSTDTQYF.

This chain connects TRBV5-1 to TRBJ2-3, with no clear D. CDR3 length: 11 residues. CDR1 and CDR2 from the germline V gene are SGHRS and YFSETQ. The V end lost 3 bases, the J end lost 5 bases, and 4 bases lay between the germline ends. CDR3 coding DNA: TGCGCCAGCAGCTATCAAGATACGCAGTATTTT. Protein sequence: CASSYQDTQYF. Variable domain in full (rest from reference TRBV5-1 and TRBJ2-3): KAGVTQTPRYLIKTRGQQVTLSCSPISGHRSVSWYQQTPGQGLQFLFEYFSETQRNKGNFPGRFSGRQFSNSRSEMNVSTLELGDSALYLCASSYQDTQYFGPGTRLTVL.